The entry below gives a single TCR beta chain sequence along with its context. Its specificity is unknown. Sequenced by immunoSEQ multiplex PCR; TCRdb stores in-frame clones only, minus some. The repertoire holds tens of thousands of clones, approximately 85% seen once, with under 20% in the top ten. These data originate in a study of PD-1 blockade in mismatch repair-deficient tumors. Study-wide results and limits: Tumor-resident clones, often undetectable pretreatment in blood, expanded then contracted after pembrolizumab.

Mismatch repair deficiency was confirmed in all patients, by PCR or immunohistochemistry. TCRs were sequenced from a few patients responding to pembrolizumab. The TCR was taken from an adult with mismatch repair-deficient cancer. The specimen was peripheral blood, collected 2 weeks after starting pembrolizumab.

For the CDR3, the DNA is TGTGCCTGGAGTGGGGCGGCAGCGGGTTCCTACGAGCAGTACTTC. This codes for CAWSGAAAGSYEQYF. This chain uses TRBV30 with TRBJ2-7; a possible D gene is TRBD2 (6 bases). Germline V lookup: CDR1 GTSNPN, CDR2 SVGIG (reference sequence). The length of the CDR3 is 15 residues. Deletions cut 1 base from V and 1 base from J, with 14 bases between.